This TCR beta chain emerged from a study of T cells in Graves' hyperthyroidism and ophthalmopathy. What was amplified from RNA transcripts were TCR beta CDR3 regions. A first-round RT-PCR of the TCR CDR3 used the HTBI primer set. TCRdb used MiXCR to reprocess the multiplex PCR reads, holding one entry per CDR3 protein. Of 300,000 to 400,000 distinct CDR3 sequences listed, approximately 15% are singletons. Every diagnosis used clinical symptoms, serum thyroxine and TRAb, thyroid ultrasound and orbital computed tomography. This clonotype was obtained from a woman in her 30s with Graves' hyperthyroidism. Input material: blood.

CDR3 nucleotides: TGTGCCAGCTCCACGACTAAGACGGGGGCCTCCTACGAGCAGTACTTC. It encodes CASSTTKTGASYEQYF. The rearrangement joins TRBV18 to TRBJ2-7, with D perhaps given as TRBD1 or TRBD2 (6 bases each). V was clipped by 6 bases and J by 0 bases, with 18 bases between them. The CDR3 runs to 16 residues. Germline-derived CDR1 and CDR2 are KGHSH and LQKENI.